The T cell receptor beta chain under discussion was sequenced for a study of cytomegalovirus exposure and HLA in healthy donors. Here immunoSEQ multiplex PCR was the method, and the copy in TCRdb shows in-frame clones only, minus some. The data show fewer than 95,000 clones, roughly 80% seen once. The table lists this clone with a few counts. Its antigen is still unknown. Study-level results: Confirmation was obtained in vitro that a few CMV-associated chains are specific for CMV antigens. According to a subsequent analysis, TCR clusters from the first cohort were inclined to appear together in the roughly 130 validation repertoires. A list of approximately 160 TCR beta chains associated with cytomegalovirus was given.

The donors were part of the validation cohort of around 110 subjects. That cohort was separate from the first cohort, which comprised several hundred subjects. Germline CDR1 SNHLY, CDR2 FYNNEI. V dropped 4 bases and J dropped 8 bases, with 12 bases sitting between them. There are 14 residues in the CDR3. Sample: PBMCs. V usage is TRBV2 and J usage is TRBJ1-6, with D unresolved. The receptor comes from a woman under 30 in good health and CMV-seropositive. The CDR3 loop reads CASSVSRTDSPLHF. The CDR3 bases are TGTGCCAGCAGTGTTAGTCGTACTGATTCACCCCTCCACTTT.